This T cell receptor (beta chain) stems from a study of cytomegalovirus exposure and HLA in healthy donors. Study-wide results and limits: Trimming of TCR beta V- and J-genes showed a link, identified in a later analysis, to a missense DCLRE1C variant. Further analysis, carried out later, found HLA-associated TCR beta chains more clonally expanded than equally common other chains. It was confirmed in vitro that a few of the CMV-associated chains were specific for CMV antigens.

About this clone itself: Antigen unknown.

The length of the CDR3 is 15 residues. The V gene's germline CDR1 is MNHEY and CDR2 SVGAGI. Unmatched junction bases numbered 10, after V lost 7 bases and J lost 3 bases. Primers for the PCR totalled 60 Vbeta and 13 Jbeta. How the authors handled the data: In a later analysis, around 12 million of some 80 million unique beta chains occurred in at least two donors. The protocol was immunoSEQ multiplex PCR, while the TCRdb copy is restricted to in-frame clones and leaves out a portion. From that table come the V and J calls and clone size; the DNA was used to work out D and trimming. The sample has roughly 160,000 clones; around nine tenths are singletons.

The material sequenced was PBMCs. This clonotype was obtained from a woman in her 30s in good health and CMV-seronegative. The chain recombines TRBV6-5 with TRBJ2-3, with 7 positions matching TRBD1. The CDR3 here is CASIPRDSGTDTQYF. The CDR3 bases are TGTGCCAGCATCCCCCGGGACAGCGGAACAGATACGCAGTATTTT.